This TCR beta chain derives from a study of blood T cells in healthy people across ages. Study-wide results and limits: Naive and antigen-experienced cells were not separated, limiting conclusive comparison.

A second PCR, run for 7 to 11 cycles, used a sample-barcoded 5' primer plus a J-beta primer mix. Template switching added a 12-random-nucleotide identifier to every cDNA molecule. TCRdb re-called the 5' RACE reads with MiXCR, one entry per CDR3 protein. The sample yields 850,000 to 1,100,000 distinct CDR3 sequences, 35% to 45% seen once. This clonotype showed up just a few times. Its target is unknown. The germline V and J ends were trimmed by 2 bases and 1 base, with 11 bases remaining between them. This CDR3 is 15 amino acids long. Germline V gene lookup returns CDR1 SNHLY and CDR2 FYNNEI. Material for sequencing was blood. The rearrangement links TRBV2 to TRBJ1-1; D possibly corresponds to TRBD1 (6 bases). The TCR comes from a man aged 18-30 years in good health. CDR3 loop: CASSEPEQGNTEAFF. CDR3 in DNA: TGTGCCAGCAGTGAACCCGAACAGGGGAACACTGAAGCTTTCTTT.